A single sample gave rise to the 5 T cell receptor beta chains below, sequenced in a study of spatial heterogeneity in lung cancer. What these receptors recognize is not known. TCRdb reprocessed the 5' RACE reads via MiXCR and lists one record per CDR3 protein. The data contain over 10,000 distinct CDR3 sequences, under 6% of them singletons. General study findings and limits: Counts that tracked tumor mutation counts were those of expanded intratumoral alpha and beta TCRs.

Time point noted: sample taken at primary tumor resection. The sample was lung tumor tissue, taken at surgery. These receptors were collected from a male donor with early-stage non-small cell lung cancer.

This clonotype is medium-sized (0.01 to 0.1%) by share. This beta chain appears as a stray read in a library generated for alpha chains; its size is not informative. CDR3 amino acids: CASSLWVNEQFF. In DNA form, the CDR3 reads TGTGCCAGCAGTTTATGGGTGAATGAGCAGTTCTTC. The J gene is TRBJ2-1, the V gene TRBV28; D ambiguous. Germline V gene lookup returns CDR1 MDHEN and CDR2 SYDVKM. Trimming stripped 0 bases from V and 7 bases from J, with 4 bases between. The CDR3 extends over 12 amino acids.

This clonotype was seen more than once but under ten times. A library made for alpha chains picked up this beta chain off target, so its size means little. This chain uses TRBV10-3 with TRBJ2-7; D uncertain. Germline CDR1 and CDR2: ENHRY and SYGVKD. V shed 6 bases and J shed 0 bases, with 6 bases lying between them. The CDR3 consists of 12 residues. CDR3 nucleotide sequence: TGTGCCATCAGGTCCACCTCCTACGAGCAGTACTTC. It is translated as CAIRSTSYEQYF.

There are many counts of this clonotype. The library was prepared for alpha chains; this beta chain is a stray read, so its frequency means little. The chain couples TRBV5-5 to TRBJ2-1; 8 bases map to TRBD1. Per germline, CDR1 SGHKS and CDR2 YYEKEE (reference sequence). The CDR3 has 15 residues. Trimming at V came to 6 bases and at J to 2 bases, leaving 7 bases not matched to a gene. The CDR3 loop is CASTVGQGTYNEQFF. Here the CDR3 DNA reads TGTGCCAGCACCGTTGGACAGGGAACCTACAATGAGCAGTTCTTC.

The table lists this clonotype with a few counts. This beta chain appears as a stray read in a library generated for alpha chains; its size is not informative. The rearrangement links TRBV12-3 or TRBV12-4 to TRBJ2-2; 7 bases fit TRBD2. The CDR3 loop spans 15 amino acids. Trimming took 3 bases from V and 7 from J; bases not matched to a gene: 8. CDR3 loop: CASSLLAGRDGELFF. Written as DNA, the CDR3 is TGTGCCAGCAGTTTGCTCGCAGGGAGGGACGGGGAGCTGTTTTTT.

The table lists this clonotype with many counts. Because this beta chain is a stray read in a library intended to capture alpha chains, its abundance should not be given much weight. This chain connects TRBV4-2 to TRBJ1-4, with TRBD1 matching 9 bases. CDR3 length: 14 residues. V shed 5 bases and J 5 bases; nucleotides not matched to a gene: 3. CDR1 and CDR2 (germline): LGHNA, YNFKEQ. CDR3 region: CASSRDRGNEKLFF. The CDR3 nucleotides read TGTGCCAGCAGCAGAGACAGGGGGAATGAAAAACTGTTTTTT.